This TCR beta chain appears in the sequencing data of a study of blood T cell repertoires in COVID-19. At the level of the study: T cells, B-cell-depleted T cells, or PBMCs supplied cDNA or gDNA.

In germline, CDR1 is SGHDN, CDR2 FVKESK. J gave up 8 bases and V 5 bases, and 6 bases lay outside the gene matches. The CDR3 covers 13 residues. In the authors' workflow: Estimated nucleated cell counts came from reference gene primer amplification. Here immunoSEQ multiplex PCR was the method, and the copy in TCRdb shows in-frame clones only, minus some. V, J and clone size were drawn from that table, and D and trimming were deduced from the DNA. The sample gives 150,000 to 180,000 clones, over 75% of which show up once; 0.6% to 0.7% is in the top ten. The sequence was obtained from a man aged 55 to 70 with COVID-19, enrolled during active disease. The sample taken for sequencing was peripheral blood. The chain carries TRBV14 and TRBJ1-1; 9 positions agree with TRBD1. The CDR3 sequence is CASSVPGTGEAFF. CDR3 in DNA: TGTGCCAGCAGCGTACCCGGGACAGGGGAAGCTTTCTTT. The whole variable domain, remainder taken from reference TRBV14 and TRBJ1-1, is EAGVTQFPSHSVIEKGQTVTLRCDPISGHDNLYWYRRVMGKEIKFLLHFVKESKQDESGMPNNRFLAERTGGTYSTLKVQPAELEDSGVYFCASSVPGTGEAFFGQGTRLTVV.